This entry describes one T cell receptor beta chain. These data are taken from a study of Graves' ophthalmopathy and Graves' hyperthyroidism. Germline V gene data show CDR1 as SNHLY and CDR2 as FYNNEI. V shed 6 bases and J 5 bases; nucleotides not matched to a gene: 5. This CDR3 spans 14 amino acids. Using RNA transcripts, the TCR beta CDR3 regions were amplified. The first-round RT-PCR employed HTBI primers together with the Qiagen OneStep RT-PCR kit. A multiplex PCR was then performed as the second round. TCRdb independently ran MiXCR on the multiplex PCR reads; one entry per CDR3 protein. The sample holds some 48,000 distinct CDR3 sequences, 50% seen once. Other autoimmune diseases, uncontrolled infections, pregnancy or lactation ruled patients out of participation.

The sequenced sample was peripheral blood. The V call is TRBV2, the J call TRBJ1-2; 11 positions agree with TRBD1. The sequence was obtained from an adult man with Graves' ophthalmopathy. The DNA of the CDR3 is TGTGCCAGCAGGGGGACAGGGGGGAAGTATGGCTACACCTTC. Amino acids: CASRGTGGKYGYTF.